The clone carrying this T cell receptor beta chain was observed many times. As yet, its antigen is unknown. Time point noted: patch test 1, 2 weeks after DPC sensitization. Treatment of the sample: therapeutic diphenylcyclopropenone sensitization with weekly scalp DPC. Blood draws preceded each patch test application. This CDR3 has 13 residues. Germline lookup yields CDR1 DFQATT and CDR2 SNEGSKA (reference sequence). Trimming took 5 bases from V and 4 from J, leaving 14 bases between them. TCRdb re-derived calls from the RACE reads in MiXCR, one entry per CDR3 protein. The table lists 80,000 to 100,000 distinct CDR3 sequences, about 7.5% of them singletons. This specimen belongs to a study of human T cells and chemical hapten exposure. Study context: Patch tests applied 0.01% DPC to the upper back and were scored after 6 days. Study-wide findings and caveats: As patch test score rose, PT1 expanded TCR counts tended to rise as well.

This sequence joins TRBV20-1 and TRBJ1-1; tentative D call: TRBD1 (5 bases). Sequences were derived from whole blood, sampled in connection with sensitization to the hapten diphenylcyclopropenone (DPC). The sequence derives from a woman between 25 and 40 years old with alopecia areata. Some clones in this sample may be carry-over from other donors' samples. The chain's CDR3 is CSAGTVGVTEAFF. In nucleotides, the CDR3 is TGCAGTGCTGGGACGGTCGGGGTCACTGAAGCTTTCTTT.